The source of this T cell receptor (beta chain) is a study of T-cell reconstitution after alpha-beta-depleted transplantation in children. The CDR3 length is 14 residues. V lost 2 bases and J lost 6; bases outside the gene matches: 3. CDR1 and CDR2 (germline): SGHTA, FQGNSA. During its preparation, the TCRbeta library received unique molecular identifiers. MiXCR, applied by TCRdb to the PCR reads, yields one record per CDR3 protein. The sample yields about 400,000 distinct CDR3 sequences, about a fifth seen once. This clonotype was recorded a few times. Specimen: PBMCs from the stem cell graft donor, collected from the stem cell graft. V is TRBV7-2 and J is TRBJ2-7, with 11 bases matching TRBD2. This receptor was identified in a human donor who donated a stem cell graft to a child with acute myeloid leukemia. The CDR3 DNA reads TGTGCCAGCAGCTTATCTCTAGCGGGAGGCGAGCAGTACTTC. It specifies CASSLSLAGGEQYF.